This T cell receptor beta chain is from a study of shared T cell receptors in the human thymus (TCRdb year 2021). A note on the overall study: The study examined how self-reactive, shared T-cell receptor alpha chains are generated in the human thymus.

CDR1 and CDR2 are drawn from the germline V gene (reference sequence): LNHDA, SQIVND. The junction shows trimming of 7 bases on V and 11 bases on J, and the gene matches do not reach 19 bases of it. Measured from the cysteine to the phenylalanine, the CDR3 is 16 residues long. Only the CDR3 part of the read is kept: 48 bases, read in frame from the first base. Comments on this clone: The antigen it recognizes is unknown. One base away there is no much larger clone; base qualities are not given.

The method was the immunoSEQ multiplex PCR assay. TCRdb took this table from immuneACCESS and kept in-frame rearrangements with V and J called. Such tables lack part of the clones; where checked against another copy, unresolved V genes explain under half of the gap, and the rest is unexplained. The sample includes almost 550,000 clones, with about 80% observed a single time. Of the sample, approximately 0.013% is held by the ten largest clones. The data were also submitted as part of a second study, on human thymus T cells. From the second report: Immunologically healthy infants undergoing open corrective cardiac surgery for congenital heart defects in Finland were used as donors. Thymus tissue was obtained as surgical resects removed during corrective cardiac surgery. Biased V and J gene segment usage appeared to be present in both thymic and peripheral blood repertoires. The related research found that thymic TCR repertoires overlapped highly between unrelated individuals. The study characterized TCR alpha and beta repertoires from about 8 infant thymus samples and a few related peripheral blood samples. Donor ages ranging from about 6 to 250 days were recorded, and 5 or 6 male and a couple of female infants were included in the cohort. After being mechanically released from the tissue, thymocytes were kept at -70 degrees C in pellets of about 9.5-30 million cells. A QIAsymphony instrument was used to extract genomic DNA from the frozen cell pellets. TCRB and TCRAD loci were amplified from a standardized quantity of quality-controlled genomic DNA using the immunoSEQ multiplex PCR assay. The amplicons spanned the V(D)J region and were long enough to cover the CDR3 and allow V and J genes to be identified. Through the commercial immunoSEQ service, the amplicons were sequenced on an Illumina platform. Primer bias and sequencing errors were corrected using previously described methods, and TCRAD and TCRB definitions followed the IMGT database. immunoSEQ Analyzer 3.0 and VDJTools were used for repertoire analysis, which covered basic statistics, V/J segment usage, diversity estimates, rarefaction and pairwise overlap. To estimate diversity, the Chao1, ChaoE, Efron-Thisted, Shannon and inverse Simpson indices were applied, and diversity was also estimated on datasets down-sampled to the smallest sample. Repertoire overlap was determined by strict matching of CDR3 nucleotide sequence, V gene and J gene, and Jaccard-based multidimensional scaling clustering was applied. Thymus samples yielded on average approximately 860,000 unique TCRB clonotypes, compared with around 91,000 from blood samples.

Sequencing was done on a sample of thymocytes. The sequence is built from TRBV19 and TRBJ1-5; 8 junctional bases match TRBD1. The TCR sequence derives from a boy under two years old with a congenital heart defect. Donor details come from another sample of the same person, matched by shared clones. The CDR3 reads CASTTGGTFSFLAQHF. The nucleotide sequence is TGTGCCAGTACCACAGGGGGAACCTTCTCATTTCTGGCCCAGCATTTT. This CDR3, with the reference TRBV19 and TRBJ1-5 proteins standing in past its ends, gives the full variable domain DGGITQSPKYLFRKEGQNVTLSCEQNLNHDAMYWYRQDPGQGLRLIYYSQIVNDFQKGDIAEGYSVSREKKESFPLTVTSAQKNPTAFYLCASTTGGTFSFLAQHFGDGTRLSIL.